Listed below are T cell receptor beta chains from one sample, sequenced in a study of blood T cell repertoires in COVID-19. Data came from immunoSEQ multiplex PCR; TCRdb stores just in-frame clones and leaves some out. The profile shows under 250,000 clones, about four fifths of them singletons. The sequencing input was peripheral blood. All receptors come from a woman between 45 and 60 years old with acute or convalescent COVID-19. Both conserved end residues are part of each CDR3.

V: TRBV6-6
CDR3: CASTDSSNQPQHF

V: TRBV4-1
CDR3: CASSQELSTDTQYF

V: TRBV6-2/TRBV6-3
CDR3: CASSFTREGRTGELFF

V: TRBV28
CDR3: CASSLISGGYTF

V: TRBV15
CDR3: CATSRDRGPPYNEQFF

V: TRBV7-2
CDR3: CASSFSPRVTAYEQYF

V: TRBV9
CDR3: CASSAQTGGPTYEQYF

V: TRBV18
CDR3: CASSPVGTRSYEQYF

V: TRBV4-2
CDR3: CASSPNQDRANTEAFF

V: TRBV28
CDR3: CASSLELAGGETQYF

V: TRBV9
CDR3: CASSVGGRADQPQHF

V: TRBV25-1
CDR3: CASSEWGQGSEKLFF

V: TRBV19
CDR3: CASTVGQLGQGEQFF

V: TRBV5-1
CDR3: CASSWGRGAGQKLFF

V: TRBV15
CDR3: CATSRRRGPIATGANVLTF